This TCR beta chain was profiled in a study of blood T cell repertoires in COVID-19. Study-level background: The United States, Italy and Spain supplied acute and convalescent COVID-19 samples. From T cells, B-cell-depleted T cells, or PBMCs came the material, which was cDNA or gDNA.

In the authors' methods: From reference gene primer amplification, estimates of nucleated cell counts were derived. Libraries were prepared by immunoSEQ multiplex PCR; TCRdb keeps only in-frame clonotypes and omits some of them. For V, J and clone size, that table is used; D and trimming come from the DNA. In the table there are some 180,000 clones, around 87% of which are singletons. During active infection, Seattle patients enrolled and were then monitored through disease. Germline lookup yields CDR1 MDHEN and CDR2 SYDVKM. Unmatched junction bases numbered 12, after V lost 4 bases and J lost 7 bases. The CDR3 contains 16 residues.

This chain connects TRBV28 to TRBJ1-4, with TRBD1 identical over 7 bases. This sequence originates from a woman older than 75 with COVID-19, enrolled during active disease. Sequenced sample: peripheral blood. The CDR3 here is CASSSLQGRGGEKLFF. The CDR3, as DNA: TGTGCCAGCAGTTCCTTACAGGGGCGGGGGGGTGAAAAACTGTTTTTT.